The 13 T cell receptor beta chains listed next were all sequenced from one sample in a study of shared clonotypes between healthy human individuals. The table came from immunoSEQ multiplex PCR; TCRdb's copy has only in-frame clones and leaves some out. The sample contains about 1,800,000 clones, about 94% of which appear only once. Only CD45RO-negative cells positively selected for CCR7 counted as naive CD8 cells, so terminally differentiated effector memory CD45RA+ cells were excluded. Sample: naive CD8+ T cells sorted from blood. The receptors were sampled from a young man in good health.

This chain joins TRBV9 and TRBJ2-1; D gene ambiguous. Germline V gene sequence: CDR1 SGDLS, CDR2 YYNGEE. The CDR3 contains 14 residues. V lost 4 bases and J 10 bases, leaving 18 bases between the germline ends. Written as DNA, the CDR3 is TGTGCCAGCAGCCCCACCCCGAACGCAGGAGAGCAGTTCTTC. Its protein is CASSPTPNAGEQFF.

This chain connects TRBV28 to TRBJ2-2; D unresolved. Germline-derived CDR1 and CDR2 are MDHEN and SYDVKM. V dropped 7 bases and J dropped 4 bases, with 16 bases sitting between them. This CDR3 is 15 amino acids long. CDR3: CASTRHPGSTGELFF. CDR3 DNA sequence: TGTGCCAGCACCAGGCATCCCGGGTCCACCGGGGAGCTGTTTTTT. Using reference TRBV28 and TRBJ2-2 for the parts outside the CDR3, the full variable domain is DVKVTQSSRYLVKRTGEKVFLECVQDMDHENMFWYRQDPGLGLRLIYFSYDVKMKEKGDIPEGYSVSREKKERFSLILESASTNQTSMYLCASTRHPGSTGELFFGEGSRLTVL.

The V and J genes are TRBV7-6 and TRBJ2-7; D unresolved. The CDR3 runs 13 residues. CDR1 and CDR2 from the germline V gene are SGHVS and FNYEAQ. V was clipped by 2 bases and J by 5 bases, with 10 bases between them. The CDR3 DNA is TGTGCCAGCAGCTTATATCACGCCCACGAGCAGTACTTC. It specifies CASSLYHAHEQYF.

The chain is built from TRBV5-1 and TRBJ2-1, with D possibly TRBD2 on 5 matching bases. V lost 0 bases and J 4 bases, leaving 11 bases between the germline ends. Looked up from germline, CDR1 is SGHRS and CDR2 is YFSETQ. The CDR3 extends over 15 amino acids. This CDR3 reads CASSLGEWLYNEQFF. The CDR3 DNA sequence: TGCGCCAGCAGCTTGGGGGAGTGGCTTTACAATGAGCAGTTCTTC. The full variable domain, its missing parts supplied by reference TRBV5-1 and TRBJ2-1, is KAGVTQTPRYLIKTRGQQVTLSCSPISGHRSVSWYQQTPGQGLQFLFEYFSETQRNKGNFPGRFSGRQFSNSRSEMNVSTLELGDSALYLCASSLGEWLYNEQFFGPGTRLTVL.

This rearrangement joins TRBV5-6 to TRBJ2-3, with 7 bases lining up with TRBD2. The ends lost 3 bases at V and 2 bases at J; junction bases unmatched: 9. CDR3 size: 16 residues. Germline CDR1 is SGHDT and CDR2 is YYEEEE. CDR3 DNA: TGTGCCAGCAGCTCCCCCGGGACTACCTACACAGATACGCAGTATTTT. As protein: CASSSPGTTYTDTQYF.

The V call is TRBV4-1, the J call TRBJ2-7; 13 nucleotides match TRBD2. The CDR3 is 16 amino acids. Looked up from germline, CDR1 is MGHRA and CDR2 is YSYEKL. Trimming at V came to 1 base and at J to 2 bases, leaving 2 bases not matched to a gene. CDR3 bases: TGCGCCAGCAGCCAAGGAGGGACTAGCGGGGCCTACGAGCAGTACTTC. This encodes CASSQGGTSGAYEQYF.

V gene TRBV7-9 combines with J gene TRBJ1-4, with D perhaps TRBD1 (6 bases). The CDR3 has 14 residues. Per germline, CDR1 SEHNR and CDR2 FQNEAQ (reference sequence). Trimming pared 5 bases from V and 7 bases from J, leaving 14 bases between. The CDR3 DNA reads TGTGCCAGCAGCCGACCAGGGGAGCGTGAAAAACTGTTTTTT. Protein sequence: CASSRPGEREKLFF.

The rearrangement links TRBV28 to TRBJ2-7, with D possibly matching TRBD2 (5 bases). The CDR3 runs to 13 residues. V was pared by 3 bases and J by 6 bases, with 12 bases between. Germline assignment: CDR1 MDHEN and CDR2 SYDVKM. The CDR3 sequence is CASSFIGRGEQYF. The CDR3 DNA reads TGTGCCAGCAGTTTCATAGGGAGAGGCGAGCAGTACTTC.

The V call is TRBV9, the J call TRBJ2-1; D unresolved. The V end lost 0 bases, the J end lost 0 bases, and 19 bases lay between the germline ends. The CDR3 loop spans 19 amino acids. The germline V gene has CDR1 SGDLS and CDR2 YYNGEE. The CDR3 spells CASSVVGGPAASSYNEQFF. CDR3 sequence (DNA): TGTGCCAGCAGCGTAGTAGGTGGGCCTGCTGCGAGCTCCTACAATGAGCAGTTCTTC.

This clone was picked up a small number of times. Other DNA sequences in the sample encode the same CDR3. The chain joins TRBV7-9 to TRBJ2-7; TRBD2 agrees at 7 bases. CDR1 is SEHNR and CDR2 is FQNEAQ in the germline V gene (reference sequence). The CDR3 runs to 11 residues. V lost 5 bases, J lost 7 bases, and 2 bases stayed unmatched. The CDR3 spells CASSPGGEQYF. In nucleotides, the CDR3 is TGTGCCAGCAGCCCCGGGGGGGAGCAGTACTTC.

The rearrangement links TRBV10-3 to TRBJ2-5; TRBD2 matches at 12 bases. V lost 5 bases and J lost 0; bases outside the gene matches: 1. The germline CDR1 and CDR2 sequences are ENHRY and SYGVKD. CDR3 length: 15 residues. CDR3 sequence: CAISRTSGNQETQYF. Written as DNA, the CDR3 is TGTGCCATCAGTAGGACTAGCGGGAACCAAGAGACCCAGTACTTC.

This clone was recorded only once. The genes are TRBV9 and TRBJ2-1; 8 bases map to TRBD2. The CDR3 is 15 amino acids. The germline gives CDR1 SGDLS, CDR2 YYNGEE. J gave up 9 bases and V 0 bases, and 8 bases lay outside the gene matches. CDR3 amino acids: CASSVAGARGGEQFF. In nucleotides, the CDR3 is TGTGCCAGCAGCGTAGCCGGGGCCCGGGGGGGTGAGCAGTTCTTC.

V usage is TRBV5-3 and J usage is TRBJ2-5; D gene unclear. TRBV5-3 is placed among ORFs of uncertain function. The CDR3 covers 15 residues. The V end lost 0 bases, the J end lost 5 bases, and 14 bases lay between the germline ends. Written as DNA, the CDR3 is TGTGCCAGAAGCTTGGAGCCCCCATTGAGCGAGACCCAGTACTTC. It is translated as CARSLEPPLSETQYF.